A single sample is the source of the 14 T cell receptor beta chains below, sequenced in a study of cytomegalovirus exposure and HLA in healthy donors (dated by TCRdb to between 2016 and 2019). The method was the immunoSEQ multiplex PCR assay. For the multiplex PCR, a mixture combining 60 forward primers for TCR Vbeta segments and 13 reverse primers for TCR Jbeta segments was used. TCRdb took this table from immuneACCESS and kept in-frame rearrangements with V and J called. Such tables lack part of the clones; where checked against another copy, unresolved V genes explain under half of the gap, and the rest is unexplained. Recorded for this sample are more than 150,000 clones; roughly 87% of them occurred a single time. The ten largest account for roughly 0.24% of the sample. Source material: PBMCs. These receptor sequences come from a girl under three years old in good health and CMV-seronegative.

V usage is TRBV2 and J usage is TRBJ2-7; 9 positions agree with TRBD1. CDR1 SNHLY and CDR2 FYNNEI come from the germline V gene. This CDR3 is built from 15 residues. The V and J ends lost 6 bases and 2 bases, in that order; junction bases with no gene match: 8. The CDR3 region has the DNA TGTGCCAGCAGCCTCCTCCGGGACAGGGCCTACGAGCAGTACTTC. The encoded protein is CASSLLRDRAYEQYF.

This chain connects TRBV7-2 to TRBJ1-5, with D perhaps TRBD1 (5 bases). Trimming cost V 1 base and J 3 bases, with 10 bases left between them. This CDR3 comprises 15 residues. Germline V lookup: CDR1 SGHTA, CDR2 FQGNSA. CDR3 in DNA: TGTGCCAGCAGCTTAGGCGGGACGGTCAATCAGCCCCAGCATTTT. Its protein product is CASSLGGTVNQPQHF. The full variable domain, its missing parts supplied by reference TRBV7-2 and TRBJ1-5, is GAGVSQSPSNKVTEKGKDVELRCDPISGHTALYWYRQSLGQGLEFLIYFQGNSAPDKSGLPSDRFSAERTGGSVSTLTIQRTQQEDSAVYLCASSLGGTVNQPQHFGDGTRLSIL.

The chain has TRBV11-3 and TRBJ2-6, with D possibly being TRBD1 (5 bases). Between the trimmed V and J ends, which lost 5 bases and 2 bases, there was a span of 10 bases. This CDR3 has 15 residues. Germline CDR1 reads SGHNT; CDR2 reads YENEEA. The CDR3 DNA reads TGTGCCAGCAGCCCAGGGATGCCTGGGGCCAACGTCCTGACTTTC. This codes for CASSPGMPGANVLTF.

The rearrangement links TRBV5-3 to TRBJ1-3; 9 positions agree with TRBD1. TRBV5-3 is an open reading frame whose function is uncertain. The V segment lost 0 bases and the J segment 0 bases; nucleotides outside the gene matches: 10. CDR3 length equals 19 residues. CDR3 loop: CARSLGHRDRASSGNTIYF. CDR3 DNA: TGTGCCAGAAGCTTGGGTCACCGGGACAGGGCCTCCTCTGGAAACACCATATATTTT.

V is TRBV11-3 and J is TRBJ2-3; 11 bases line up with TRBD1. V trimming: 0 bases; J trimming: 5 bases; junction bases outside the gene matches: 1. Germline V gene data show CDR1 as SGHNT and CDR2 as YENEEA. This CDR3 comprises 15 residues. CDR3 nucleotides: TGTGCCAGCAGCTTAGATGGGACAGGGGGAGATACGCAGTATTTT. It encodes CASSLDGTGGDTQYF.

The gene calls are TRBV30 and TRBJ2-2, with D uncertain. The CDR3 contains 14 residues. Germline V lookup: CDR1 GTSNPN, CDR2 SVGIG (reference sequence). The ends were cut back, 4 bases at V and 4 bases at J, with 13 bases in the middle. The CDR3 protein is CAWTPPYFTGELFF. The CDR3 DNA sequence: TGTGCCTGGACGCCTCCGTACTTCACCGGGGAGCTGTTTTTT.

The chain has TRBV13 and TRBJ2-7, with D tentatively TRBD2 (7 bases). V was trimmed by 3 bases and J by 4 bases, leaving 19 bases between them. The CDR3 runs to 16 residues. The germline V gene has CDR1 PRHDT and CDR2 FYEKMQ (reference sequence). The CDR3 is CASSLGWGGASYEQYF. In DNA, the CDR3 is TGTGCCAGCAGCTTGGGCTGGGGGGGCGCGTCTTACGAGCAGTACTTC.

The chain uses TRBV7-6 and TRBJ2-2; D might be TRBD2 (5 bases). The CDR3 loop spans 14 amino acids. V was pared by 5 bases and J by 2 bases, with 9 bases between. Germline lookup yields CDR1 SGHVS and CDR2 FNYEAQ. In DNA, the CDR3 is TGTGCCAGCAGCGTAGGGAGCAACACCGGGGAGCTGTTTTTT. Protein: CASSVGSNTGELFF. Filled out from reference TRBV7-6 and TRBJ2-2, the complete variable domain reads GAGVSQSPRYKVTKRGQDVALRCDPISGHVSLYWYRQALGQGPEFLTYFNYEAQQDKSGLPNDRFSAERPEGSISTLTIQRTEQRDSAMYRCASSVGSNTGELFFGEGSRLTVL.

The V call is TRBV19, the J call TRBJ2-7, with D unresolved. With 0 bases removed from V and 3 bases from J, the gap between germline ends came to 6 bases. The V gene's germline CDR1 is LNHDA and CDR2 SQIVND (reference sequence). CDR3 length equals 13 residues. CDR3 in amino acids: CASSIDRSYEQYF. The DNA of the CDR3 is TGTGCCAGTAGTATAGATAGGAGCTACGAGCAGTACTTC.

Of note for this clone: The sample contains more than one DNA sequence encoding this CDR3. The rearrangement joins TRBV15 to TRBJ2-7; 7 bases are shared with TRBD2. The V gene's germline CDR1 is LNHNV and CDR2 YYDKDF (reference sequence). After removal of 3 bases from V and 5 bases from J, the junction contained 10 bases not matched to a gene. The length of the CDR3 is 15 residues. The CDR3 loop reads CATSRDVGGADEQYF. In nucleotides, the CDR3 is TGTGCCACCAGCAGGGATGTGGGAGGGGCCGACGAGCAGTACTTC.

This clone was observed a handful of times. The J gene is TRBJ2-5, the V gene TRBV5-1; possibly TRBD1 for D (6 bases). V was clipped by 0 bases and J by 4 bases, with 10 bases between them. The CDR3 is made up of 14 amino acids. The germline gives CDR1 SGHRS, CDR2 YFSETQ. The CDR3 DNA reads TGCGCCAGCAGCTTGGGGGGGCGTCCAGAGACCCAGTACTTC. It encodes CASSLGGRPETQYF.

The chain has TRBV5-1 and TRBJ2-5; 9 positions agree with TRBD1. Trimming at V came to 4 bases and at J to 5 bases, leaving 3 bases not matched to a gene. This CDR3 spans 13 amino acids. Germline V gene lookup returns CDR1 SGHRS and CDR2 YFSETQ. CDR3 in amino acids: CASSGGTGETQYF. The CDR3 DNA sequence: TGCGCCAGCAGCGGGGGGACAGGGGAGACCCAGTACTTC.

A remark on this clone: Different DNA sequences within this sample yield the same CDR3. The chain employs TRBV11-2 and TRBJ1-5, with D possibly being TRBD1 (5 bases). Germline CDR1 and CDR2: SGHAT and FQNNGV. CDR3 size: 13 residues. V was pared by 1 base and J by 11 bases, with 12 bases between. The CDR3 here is CASSLGVGGAQHF. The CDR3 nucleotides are TGTGCCAGCAGCTTAGGGGTGGGAGGGGCCCAGCATTTT.

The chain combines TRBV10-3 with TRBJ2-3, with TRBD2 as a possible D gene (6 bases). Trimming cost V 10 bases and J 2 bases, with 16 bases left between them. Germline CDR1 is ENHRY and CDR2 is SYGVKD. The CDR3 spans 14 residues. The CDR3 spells CANSGDFLTDTQYF. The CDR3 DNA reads TGTGCCAACTCTGGGGACTTCCTCACAGATACGCAGTATTTT.